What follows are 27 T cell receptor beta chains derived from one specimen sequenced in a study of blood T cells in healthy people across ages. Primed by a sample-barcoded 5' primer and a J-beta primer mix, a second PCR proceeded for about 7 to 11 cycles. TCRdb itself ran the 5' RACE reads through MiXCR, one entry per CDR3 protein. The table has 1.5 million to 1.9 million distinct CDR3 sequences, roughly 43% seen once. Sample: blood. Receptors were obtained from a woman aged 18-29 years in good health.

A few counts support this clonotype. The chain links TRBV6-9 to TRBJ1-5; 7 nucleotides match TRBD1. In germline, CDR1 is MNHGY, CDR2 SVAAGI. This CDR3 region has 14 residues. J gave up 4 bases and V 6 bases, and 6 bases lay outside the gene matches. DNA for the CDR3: TGTGCCAGCAGGGGAGGGACAGAAAATCAGCCCCAGCATTTT. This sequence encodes CASRGGTENQPQHF.

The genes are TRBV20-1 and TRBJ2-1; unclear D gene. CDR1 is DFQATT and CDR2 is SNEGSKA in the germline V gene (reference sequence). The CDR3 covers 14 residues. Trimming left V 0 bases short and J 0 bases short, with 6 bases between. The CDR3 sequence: CSARELVSYNEQFF. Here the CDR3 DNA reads TGCAGTGCTAGAGAACTGGTCTCCTACAATGAGCAGTTCTTC.

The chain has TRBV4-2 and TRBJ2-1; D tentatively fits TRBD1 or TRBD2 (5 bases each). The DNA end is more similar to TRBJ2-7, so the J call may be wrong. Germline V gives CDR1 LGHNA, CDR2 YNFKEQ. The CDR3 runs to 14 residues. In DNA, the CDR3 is TGTGCCAGCAGCCAAGAAGAGGGACGCGATGAGCAGTACTTC. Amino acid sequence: CASSQEEGRDEQYF.

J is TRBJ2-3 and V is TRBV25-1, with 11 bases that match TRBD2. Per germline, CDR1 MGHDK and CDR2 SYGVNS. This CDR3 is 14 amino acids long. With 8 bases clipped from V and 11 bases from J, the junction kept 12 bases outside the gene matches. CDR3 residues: CASQGSGRAPGQYF. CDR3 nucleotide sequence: TGTGCCAGCCAAGGTAGCGGGAGGGCCCCAGGGCAGTATTTT.

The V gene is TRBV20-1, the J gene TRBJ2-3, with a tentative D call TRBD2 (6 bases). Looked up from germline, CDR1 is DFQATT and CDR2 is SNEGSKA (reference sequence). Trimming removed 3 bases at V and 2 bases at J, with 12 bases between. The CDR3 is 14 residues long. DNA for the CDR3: TGCAGTGCTAGCCCGGGACTGCACACAGATACGCAGTATTTT. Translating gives CSASPGLHTDTQYF.

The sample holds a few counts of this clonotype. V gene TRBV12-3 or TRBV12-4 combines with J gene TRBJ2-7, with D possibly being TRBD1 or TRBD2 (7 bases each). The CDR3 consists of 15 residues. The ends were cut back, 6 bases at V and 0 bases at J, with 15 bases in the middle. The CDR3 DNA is TGTGCCAGCAGCTTCAGGGGGGGACCCTCCTACGAGCAGTACTTC. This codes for CASSFRGGPSYEQYF.

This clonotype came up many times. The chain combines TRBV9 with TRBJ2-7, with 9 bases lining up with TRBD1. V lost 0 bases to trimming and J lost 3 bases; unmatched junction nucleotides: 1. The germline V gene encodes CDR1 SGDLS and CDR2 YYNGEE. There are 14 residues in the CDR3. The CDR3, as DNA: TGTGCCAGCAGCGTAGAGGGACAGGGCTACGAGCAGTACTTC. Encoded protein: CASSVEGQGYEQYF.

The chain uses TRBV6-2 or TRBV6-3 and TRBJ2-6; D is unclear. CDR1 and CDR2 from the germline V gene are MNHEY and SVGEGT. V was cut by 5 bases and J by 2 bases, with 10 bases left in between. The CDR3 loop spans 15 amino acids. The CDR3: CASSPPETGANVLTF. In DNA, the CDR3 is TGTGCCAGCAGTCCCCCCGAGACTGGGGCCAACGTCCTGACTTTC.

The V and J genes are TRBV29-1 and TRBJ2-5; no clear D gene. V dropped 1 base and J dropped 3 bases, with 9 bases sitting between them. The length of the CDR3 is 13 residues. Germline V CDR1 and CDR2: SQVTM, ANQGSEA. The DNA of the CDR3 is TGCAGCGTTGAAGGAATACTTAAAGAGACCCAGTACTTC. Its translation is CSVEGILKETQYF.

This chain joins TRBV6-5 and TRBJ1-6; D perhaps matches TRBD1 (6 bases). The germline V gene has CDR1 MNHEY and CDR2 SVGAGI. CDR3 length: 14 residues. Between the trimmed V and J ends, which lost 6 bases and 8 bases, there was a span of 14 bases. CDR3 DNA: TGTGCCAGCAGCCGCGGAGGGGGAGATTCACCCCTCCACTTT. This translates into CASSRGGGDSPLHF.

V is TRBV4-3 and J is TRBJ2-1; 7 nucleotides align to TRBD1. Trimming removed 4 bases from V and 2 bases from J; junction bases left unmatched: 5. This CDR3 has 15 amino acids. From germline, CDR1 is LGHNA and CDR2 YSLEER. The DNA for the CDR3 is TGCGCCAGCAGCCGAGGGACAGCAGCCTACAATGAGCAGTTCTTC. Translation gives CASSRGTAAYNEQFF.

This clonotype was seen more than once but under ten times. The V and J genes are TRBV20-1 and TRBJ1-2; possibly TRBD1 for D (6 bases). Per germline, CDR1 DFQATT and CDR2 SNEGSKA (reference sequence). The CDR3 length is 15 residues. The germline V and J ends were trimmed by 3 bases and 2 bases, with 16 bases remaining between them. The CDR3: CSASSYSGANYGYTF. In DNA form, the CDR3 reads TGCAGTGCTAGCTCCTACTCGGGGGCCAACTATGGCTACACCTTC.

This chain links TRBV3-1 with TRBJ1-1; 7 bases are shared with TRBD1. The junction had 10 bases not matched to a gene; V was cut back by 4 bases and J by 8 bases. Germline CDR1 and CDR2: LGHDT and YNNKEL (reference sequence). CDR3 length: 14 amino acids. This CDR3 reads CASSLTGAGKEAFF. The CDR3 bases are TGTGCCAGCAGCCTAACAGGGGCCGGAAAAGAAGCTTTCTTT.

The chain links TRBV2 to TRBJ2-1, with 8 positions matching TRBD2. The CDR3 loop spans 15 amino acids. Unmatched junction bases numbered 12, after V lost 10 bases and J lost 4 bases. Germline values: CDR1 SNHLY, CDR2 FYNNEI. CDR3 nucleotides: TGTGCCATCTTAAAGTCGCGGGGGGTTTACAATGAGCAGTTCTTC. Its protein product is CAILKSRGVYNEQFF.

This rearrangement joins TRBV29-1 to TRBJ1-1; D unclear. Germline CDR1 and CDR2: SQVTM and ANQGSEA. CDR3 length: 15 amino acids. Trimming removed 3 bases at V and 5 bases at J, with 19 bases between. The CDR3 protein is CSVERVSVFGTEAFF. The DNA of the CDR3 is TGCAGCGTTGAGCGGGTGTCGGTGTTCGGGACTGAAGCTTTCTTT.

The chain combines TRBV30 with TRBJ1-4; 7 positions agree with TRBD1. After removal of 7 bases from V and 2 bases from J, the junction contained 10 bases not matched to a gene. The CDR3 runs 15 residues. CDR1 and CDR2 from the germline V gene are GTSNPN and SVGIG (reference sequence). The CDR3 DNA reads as TGTGCCTTAAGGGGGCGGGGCTGGACTAATGAAAAACTGTTTTTT. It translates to CALRGRGWTNEKLFF.

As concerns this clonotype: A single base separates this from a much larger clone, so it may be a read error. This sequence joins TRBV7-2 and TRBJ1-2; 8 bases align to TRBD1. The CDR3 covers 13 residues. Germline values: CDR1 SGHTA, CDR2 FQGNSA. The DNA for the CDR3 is TGTGCCTGCAGCGCCGGACAGGGCTATGGCTACACCTTC. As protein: CACSAGQGYGYTF.

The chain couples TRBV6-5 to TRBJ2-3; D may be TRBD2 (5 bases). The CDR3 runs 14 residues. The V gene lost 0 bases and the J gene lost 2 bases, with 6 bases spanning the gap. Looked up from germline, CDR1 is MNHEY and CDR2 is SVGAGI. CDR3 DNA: TGTGCCAGCAGTTACTCGAGGGCCACAGATACGCAGTATTTT. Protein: CASSYSRATDTQYF.

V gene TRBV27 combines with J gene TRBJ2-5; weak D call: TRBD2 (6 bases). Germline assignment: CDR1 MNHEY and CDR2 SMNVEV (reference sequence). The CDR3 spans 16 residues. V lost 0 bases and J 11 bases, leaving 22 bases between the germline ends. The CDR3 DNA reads TGTGCCAGCAGTTTATCGACGGGGGTGATTTACAATGAGCAGTACTTC. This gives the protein CASSLSTGVIYNEQYF.

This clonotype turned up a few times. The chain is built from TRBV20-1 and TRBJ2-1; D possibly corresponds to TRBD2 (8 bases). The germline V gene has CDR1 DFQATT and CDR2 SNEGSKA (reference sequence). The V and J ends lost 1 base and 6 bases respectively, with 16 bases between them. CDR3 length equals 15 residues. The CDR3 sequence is CSARVAGQLANEQFF. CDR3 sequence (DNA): TGCAGTGCTAGAGTAGCGGGACAGCTTGCCAATGAGCAGTTCTTC.

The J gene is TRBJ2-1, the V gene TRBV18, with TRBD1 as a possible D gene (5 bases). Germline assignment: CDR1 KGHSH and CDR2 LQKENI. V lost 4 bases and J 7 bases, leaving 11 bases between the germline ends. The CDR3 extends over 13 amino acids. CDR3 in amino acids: CASSQTVGNEQFF. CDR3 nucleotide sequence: TGTGCCAGCTCACAGACAGTGGGGAATGAGCAGTTCTTC.

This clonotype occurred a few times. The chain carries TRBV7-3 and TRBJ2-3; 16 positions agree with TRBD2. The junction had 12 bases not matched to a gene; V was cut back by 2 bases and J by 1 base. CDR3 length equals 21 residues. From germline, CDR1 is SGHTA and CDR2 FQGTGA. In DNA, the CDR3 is TGTGCCAGCAGCTTATTCGGGACTAGCGGGAGGGCCCCCTCCCGCACAGATACGCAGTATTTT. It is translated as CASSLFGTSGRAPSRTDTQYF.

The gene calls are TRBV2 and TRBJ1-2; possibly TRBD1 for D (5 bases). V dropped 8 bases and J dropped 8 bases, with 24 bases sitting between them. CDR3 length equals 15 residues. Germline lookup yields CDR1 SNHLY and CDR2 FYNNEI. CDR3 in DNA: TGTGCCAGCTCTCGAGGCCAGGGCCCCGCTGGCGGCTACACCTTC. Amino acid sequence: CASSRGQGPAGGYTF.

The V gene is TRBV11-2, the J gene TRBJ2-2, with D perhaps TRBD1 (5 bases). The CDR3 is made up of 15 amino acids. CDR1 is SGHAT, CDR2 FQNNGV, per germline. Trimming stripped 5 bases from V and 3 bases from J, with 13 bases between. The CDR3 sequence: CASSNRPGYTGELFF. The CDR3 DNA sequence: TGTGCCAGCAGCAACCGTCCAGGGTACACCGGGGAGCTGTTTTTT.

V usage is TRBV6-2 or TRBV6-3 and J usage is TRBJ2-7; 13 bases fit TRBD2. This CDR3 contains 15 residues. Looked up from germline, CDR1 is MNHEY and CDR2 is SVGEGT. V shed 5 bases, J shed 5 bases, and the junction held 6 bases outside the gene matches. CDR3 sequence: CASSTPGLAGHEQYF. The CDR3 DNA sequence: TGTGCCAGCAGTACCCCGGGACTAGCGGGACACGAGCAGTACTTC.

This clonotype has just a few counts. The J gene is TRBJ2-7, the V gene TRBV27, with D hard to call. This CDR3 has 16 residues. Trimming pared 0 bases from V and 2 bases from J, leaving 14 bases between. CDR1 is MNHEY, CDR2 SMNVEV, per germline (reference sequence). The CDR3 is CASSLSFASGTYEQYF. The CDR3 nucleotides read TGTGCCAGCAGTTTATCCTTTGCTTCTGGTACCTACGAGCAGTACTTC.

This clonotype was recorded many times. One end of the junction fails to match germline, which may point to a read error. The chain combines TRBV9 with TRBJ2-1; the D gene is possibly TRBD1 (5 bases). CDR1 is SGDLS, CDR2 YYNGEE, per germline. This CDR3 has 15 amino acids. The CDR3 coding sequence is TGCGCCAGCAGCGTTACAGGAAGCTCCTACAATGAGCAGTTCTTC. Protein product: CASSVTGSSYNEQFF.